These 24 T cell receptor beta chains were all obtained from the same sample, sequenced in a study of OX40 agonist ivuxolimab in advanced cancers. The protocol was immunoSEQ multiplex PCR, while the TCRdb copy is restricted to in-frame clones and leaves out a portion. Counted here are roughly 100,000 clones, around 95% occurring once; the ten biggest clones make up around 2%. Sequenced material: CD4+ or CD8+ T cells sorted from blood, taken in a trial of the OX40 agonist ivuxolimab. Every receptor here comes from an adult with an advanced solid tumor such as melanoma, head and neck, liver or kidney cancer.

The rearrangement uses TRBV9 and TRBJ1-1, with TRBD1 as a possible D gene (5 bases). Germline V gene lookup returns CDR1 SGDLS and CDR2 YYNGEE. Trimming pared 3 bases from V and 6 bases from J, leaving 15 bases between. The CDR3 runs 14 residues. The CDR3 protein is CASSAPDLGAEAFF. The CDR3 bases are TGTGCCAGCAGCGCACCGGACCTGGGGGCTGAAGCTTTCTTT. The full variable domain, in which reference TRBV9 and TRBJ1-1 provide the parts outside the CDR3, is DSGVTQTPKHLITATGQRVTLRCSPRSGDLSVYWYQQSLDQGLQFLIQYYNGEERAKGNILERFSAQQFPDLHSELNLSSLELGDSALYFCASSAPDLGAEAFFGQGTRLTVV.

CDR3 sequence reads: CSVEDQDRANTGELFF. CDR3 sequence (DNA): TGCAGCGTTGAAGATCAGGACAGAGCTAACACCGGGGAGCTGTTTTTT. V is TRBV29-1 and J is TRBJ2-2; the D gene is possibly TRBD1 (6 bases). Germline CDR1 SQVTM, CDR2 ANQGSEA. Between the trimmed V and J ends, which lost 0 bases and 2 bases, there was a span of 13 bases. CDR3 length equals 16 residues.

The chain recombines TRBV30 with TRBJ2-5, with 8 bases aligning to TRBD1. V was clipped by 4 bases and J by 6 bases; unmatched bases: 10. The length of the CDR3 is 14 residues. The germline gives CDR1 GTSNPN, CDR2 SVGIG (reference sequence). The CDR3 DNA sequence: TGTGCCTGGACCCGAGGACAGGGATTGCAGACCCAGTACTTC. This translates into CAWTRGQGLQTQYF.

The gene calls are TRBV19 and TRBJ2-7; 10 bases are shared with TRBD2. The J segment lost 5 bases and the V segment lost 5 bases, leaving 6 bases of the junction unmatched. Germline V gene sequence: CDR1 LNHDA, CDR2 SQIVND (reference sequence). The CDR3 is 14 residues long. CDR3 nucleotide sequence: TGTGCCAGTAGTCCCCAGCGGGAGGGCCACGAGCAGTACTTC. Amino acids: CASSPQREGHEQYF.

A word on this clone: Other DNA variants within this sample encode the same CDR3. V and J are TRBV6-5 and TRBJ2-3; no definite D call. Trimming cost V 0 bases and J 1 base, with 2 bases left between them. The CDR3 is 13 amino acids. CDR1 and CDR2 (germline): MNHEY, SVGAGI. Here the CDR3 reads CASSYSGTDTQYF. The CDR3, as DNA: TGTGCCAGCAGTTACTCCGGCACAGATACGCAGTATTTT.

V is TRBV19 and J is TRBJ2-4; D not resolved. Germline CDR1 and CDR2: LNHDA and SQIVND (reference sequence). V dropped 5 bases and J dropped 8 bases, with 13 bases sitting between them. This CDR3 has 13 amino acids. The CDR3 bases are TGTGCCAGTAGTCTCCCTCTTTCGGACATTCAGTACTTC. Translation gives CASSLPLSDIQYF.

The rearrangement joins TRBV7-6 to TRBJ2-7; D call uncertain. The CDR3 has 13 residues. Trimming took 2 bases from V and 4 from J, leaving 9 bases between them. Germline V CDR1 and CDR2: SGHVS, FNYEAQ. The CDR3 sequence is CASSLPDPYEQYF. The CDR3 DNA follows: TGTGCCAGCAGCTTACCTGACCCTTACGAGCAGTACTTC.

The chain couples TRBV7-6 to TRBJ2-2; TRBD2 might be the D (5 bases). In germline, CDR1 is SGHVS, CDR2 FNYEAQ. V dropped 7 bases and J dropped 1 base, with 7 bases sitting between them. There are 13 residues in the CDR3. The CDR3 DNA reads TGTGCCAGCATACGGGAGAACACCGGGGAGCTGTTTTTT. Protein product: CASIRENTGELFF.

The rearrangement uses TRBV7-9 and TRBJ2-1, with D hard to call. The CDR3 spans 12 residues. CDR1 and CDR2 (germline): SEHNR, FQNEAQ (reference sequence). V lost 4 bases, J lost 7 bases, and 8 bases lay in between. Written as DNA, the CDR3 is TGTGCCAGCAGCTCGCAAGGGAATGAGCAGTTCTTC. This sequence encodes CASSSQGNEQFF.

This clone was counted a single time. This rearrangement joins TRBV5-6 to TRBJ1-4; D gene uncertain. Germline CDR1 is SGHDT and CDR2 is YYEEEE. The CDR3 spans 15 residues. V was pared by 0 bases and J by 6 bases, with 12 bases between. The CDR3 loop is CASSLVQAPHEKLFF. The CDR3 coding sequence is TGTGCCAGCAGCTTGGTTCAGGCGCCCCATGAAAAACTGTTTTTT.

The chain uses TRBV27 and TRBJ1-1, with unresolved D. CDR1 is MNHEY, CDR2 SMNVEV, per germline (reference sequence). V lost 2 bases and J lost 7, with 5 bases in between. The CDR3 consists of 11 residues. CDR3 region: CASSLGSEAFF. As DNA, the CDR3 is TGTGCCAGCAGTTTAGGCAGTGAAGCTTTCTTT.

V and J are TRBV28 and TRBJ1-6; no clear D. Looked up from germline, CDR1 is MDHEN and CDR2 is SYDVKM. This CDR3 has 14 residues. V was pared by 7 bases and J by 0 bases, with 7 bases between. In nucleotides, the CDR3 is TGTGCCAGCATTACGAGCTCCTATAATTCACCCCTCCACTTT. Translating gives CASITSSYNSPLHF.

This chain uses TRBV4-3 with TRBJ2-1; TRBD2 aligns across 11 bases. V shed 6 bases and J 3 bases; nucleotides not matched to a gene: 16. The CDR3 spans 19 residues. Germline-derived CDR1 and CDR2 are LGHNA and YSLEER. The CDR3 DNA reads TGCGCCAGCAGTAGAGGGGGGATTCTGGGACTAGCGGACTACAATGAGCAGTTCTTC. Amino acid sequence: CASSRGGILGLADYNEQFF.

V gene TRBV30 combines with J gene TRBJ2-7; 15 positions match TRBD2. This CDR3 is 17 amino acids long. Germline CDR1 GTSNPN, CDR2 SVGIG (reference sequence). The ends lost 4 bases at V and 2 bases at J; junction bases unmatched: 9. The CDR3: CAWILTGTSGGPYEQYF. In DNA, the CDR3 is TGTGCCTGGATTCTCACCGGGACTAGCGGGGGGCCCTACGAGCAGTACTTC. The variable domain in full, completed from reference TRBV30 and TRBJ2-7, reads SQTIHQWPATLVQPVGSPLSLECTVEGTSNPNLYWYRQAAGRGLQLLFYSVGIGQISSEVPQNLSASRPQDRQFILSSKKLLLSDSGFYLCAWILTGTSGGPYEQYFGPGTRLTVT.

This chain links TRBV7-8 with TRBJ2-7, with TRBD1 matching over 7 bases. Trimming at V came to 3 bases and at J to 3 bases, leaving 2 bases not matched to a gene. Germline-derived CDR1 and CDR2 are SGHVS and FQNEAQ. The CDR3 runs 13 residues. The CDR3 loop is CASSLGQNYEQYF. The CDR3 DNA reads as TGTGCCAGCAGCTTGGGACAGAACTACGAGCAGTACTTC.

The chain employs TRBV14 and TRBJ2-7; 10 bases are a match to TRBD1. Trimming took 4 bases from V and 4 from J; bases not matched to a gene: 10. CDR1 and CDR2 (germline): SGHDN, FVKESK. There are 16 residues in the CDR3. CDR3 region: CASSLYSGTGEYEQYF. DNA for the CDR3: TGTGCCAGCAGCCTCTACTCCGGGACAGGGGAATACGAGCAGTACTTC.

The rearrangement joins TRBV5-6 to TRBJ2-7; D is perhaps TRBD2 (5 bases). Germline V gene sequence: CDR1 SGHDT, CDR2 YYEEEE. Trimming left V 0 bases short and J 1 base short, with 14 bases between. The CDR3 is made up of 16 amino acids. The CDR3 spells CASSLAGGLFSYEQYF. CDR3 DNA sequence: TGTGCCAGCAGCTTGGCCGGCGGACTTTTTTCCTACGAGCAGTACTTC.

The CDR3 loop is CASSLFRVDYNEQFF. The CDR3 DNA follows: TGTGCCAGCAGTTTATTCCGGGTGGACTACAATGAGCAGTTCTTC. The V and J genes are TRBV27 and TRBJ2-1; D gene unclear. This CDR3 is 15 amino acids long. Trimming took 1 base from V and 3 from J, leaving 10 bases between them. Germline V gene lookup returns CDR1 MNHEY and CDR2 SMNVEV (reference sequence).

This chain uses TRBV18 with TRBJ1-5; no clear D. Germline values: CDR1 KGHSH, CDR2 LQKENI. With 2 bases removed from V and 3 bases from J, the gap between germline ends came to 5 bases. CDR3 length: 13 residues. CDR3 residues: CASSPNANQPQHF. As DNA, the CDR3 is TGTGCCAGCTCACCAAATGCCAATCAGCCCCAGCATTTT.

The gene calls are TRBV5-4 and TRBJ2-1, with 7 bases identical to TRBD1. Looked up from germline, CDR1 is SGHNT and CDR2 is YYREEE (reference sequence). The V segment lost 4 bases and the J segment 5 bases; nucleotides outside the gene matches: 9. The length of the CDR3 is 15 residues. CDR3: CASSHPGTDNNEQFF. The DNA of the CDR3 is TGTGCCAGCAGCCATCCCGGGACAGATAACAATGAGCAGTTCTTC.

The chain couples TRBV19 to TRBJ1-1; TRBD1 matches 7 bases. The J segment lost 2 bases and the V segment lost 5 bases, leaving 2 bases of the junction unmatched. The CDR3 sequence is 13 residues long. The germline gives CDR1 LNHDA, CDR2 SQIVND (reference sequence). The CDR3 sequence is CASSWTGNTEAFF. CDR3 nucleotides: TGTGCCAGTAGTTGGACAGGCAACACTGAAGCTTTCTTT.

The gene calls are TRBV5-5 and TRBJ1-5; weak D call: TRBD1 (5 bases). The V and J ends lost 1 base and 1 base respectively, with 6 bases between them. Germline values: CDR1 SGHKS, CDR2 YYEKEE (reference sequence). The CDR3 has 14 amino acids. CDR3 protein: CASSLWDSNQPQHF. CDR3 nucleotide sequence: TGTGCCAGCAGCTTGTGGGACAGCAATCAGCCCCAGCATTTT.

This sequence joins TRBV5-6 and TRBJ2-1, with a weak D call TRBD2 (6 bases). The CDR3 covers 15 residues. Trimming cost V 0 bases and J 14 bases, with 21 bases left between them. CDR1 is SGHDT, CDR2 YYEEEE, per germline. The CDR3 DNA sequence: TGTGCCAGCAGCTTGGCCGGACGGGAGTCCCAACGGGAGTTCTTC. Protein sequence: CASSLAGRESQREFF. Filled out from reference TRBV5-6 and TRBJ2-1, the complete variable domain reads DAGVTQSPTHLIKTRGQQVTLRCSPKSGHDTVSWYQQALGQGPQFIFQYYEEEERQRGNFPDRFSGHQFPNYSSELNVNALLLGDSALYLCASSLAGRESQREFFGPGTRLTVL.

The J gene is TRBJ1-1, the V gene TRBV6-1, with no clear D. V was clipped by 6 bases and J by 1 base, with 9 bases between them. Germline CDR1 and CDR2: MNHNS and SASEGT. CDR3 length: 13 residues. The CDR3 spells CASSSDWNTEAFF. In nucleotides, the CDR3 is TGTGCCAGCAGCTCGGACTGGAACACTGAAGCTTTCTTT.